This passage covers 31 T cell receptor beta chains from one sample sequenced in a study of shared clonotypes between healthy human individuals. This table comes from immunoSEQ multiplex PCR, and its TCRdb copy is limited to in-frame clones, with some not included. This table holds fewer than 600,000 clones, approximately 80% found once. The sequencing sample was made of PBMCs. All receptors come from a woman in her forties in good health. Some clones in this sample may be carry-over from other donors' samples.

This clone is a singleton in its sample. Just one base apart from a much larger clone, this may be a read error. The J gene is TRBJ1-1, the V gene TRBV4-1, with TRBD1 as a possible D gene (5 bases). Germline CDR1 is MGHRA and CDR2 is YSYEKL. Trimming took off 1 base at V and 1 base at J, with 10 bases between the two ends. This CDR3 has 15 residues. CDR3 loop: CASSQGPTGNTEAFF. As DNA, the CDR3 is TGCGCCAGCAGCCAAGGCCCTACAGGGAACACTGAAGCTTTCTTT.

Notes on this clone: Only one base separates this from a far larger clonotype, so it likely reflects a read error. CDR3 region: CAISGSGQGGYTF. The CDR3 region has the DNA TGTGCCATCAGTGGGTCGGGACAGGGGGGCTACACCTTC. The chain joins TRBV10-3 to TRBJ1-2, with 10 bases that match TRBD1. Looked up from germline, CDR1 is ENHRY and CDR2 is SYGVKD. The CDR3 has 13 amino acids. Trimming at V came to 4 bases and at J to 8 bases, leaving 4 bases not matched to a gene.

This clone has just one count. The chain carries TRBV4-2 and TRBJ2-1, with 12 bases fitting TRBD2. CDR1 is LGHNA and CDR2 is YNFKEQ in the germline V gene. V lost 4 bases and J lost 0; bases outside the gene matches: 7. This CDR3 is built from 18 residues. The CDR3 DNA reads TGTGCCAGCAGCCGAGGACTAGCGGGGACGAGCTCCTACAATGAGCAGTTCTTC. Encoded protein: CASSRGLAGTSSYNEQFF.

The CDR3 DNA reads as TGTGCCAGCAGCGTAGTGGTCCGACCCCCGGGCAATGAGCAGTTCTTC. Translated: CASSVVVRPPGNEQFF. The chain combines TRBV9 with TRBJ2-1; D not resolved. This CDR3 contains 16 residues. V dropped 0 bases and J dropped 6 bases, with 16 bases sitting between them. Germline values: CDR1 SGDLS, CDR2 YYNGEE.

The CDR3 sequence: CASSLSRETEAFF. DNA for the CDR3: TGTGCCAGCAGCTTATCCAGGGAGACGGAAGCTTTCTTT. The V gene is TRBV7-2, the J gene TRBJ1-1; possible D gene TRBD1, 5 bases. Germline V gives CDR1 SGHTA, CDR2 FQGNSA. Trimming pared 2 bases from V and 8 bases from J, leaving 12 bases between. The CDR3 is made up of 13 amino acids.

This clone was observed many times. This chain joins TRBV6-1 and TRBJ2-2; D gene unclear. Trimming took 8 bases from V and 6 from J, leaving 16 bases between them. Germline V gene sequence: CDR1 MNHNS, CDR2 SASEGT. This CDR3 has 14 residues. For the CDR3, the DNA is TGTGCCAGCGGCGGCGGTTCGTACGCCGGGGAGCTGTTTTTT. Residues: CASGGGSYAGELFF.

This clone was detected a few times. V is TRBV10-1 and J is TRBJ2-3, with 7 bases aligning to TRBD2. This CDR3 has 15 residues. V trimming: 2 bases; J trimming: 8 bases; junction bases outside the gene matches: 10. Germline CDR1 WNHNN, CDR2 SYGVQD (reference sequence). This CDR3 reads CASSEDPSGWSTQYF. Here the CDR3 DNA reads TGCGCCAGCAGTGAGGACCCTAGCGGTTGGAGTACGCAGTATTTT.

The chain joins TRBV5-6 to TRBJ2-1, with 8 bases identical to TRBD2. V gave up 5 bases and J gave up 5 bases; unmatched junction bases: 9. Germline loops: CDR1 SGHDT, CDR2 YYEEEE. This CDR3 comprises 15 residues. DNA of the CDR3: TGTGCCAGCAGGCCTCCGGGACTAGTGAACAATGAGCAGTTCTTC. It translates to CASRPPGLVNNEQFF.

The V call is TRBV30, the J call TRBJ2-2; no clear D. This CDR3 spans 15 amino acids. V was pared by 2 bases and J by 5 bases, with 15 bases between. In germline, CDR1 is GTSNPN, CDR2 SVGIG (reference sequence). CDR3 protein: CAWSLLTTATGELFF. Here the CDR3 DNA reads TGTGCCTGGAGTTTGTTGACCACGGCTACCGGGGAGCTGTTTTTT.

This clone was counted between two and nine times. This chain uses TRBV4-3 with TRBJ1-5; D not resolved. Trimming removed 0 bases at V and 7 bases at J, with 7 bases between. The CDR3 length is 13 residues. Per the germline V gene, CDR1 is LGHNA and CDR2 is YSLEER. The DNA of the CDR3 is TGCGCCAGCAGCCAAGATCTGCTACAGCCCCAGCATTTT. It encodes CASSQDLLQPQHF.

Only a few counts were recorded for this clone. The gene calls are TRBV28 and TRBJ1-4; D is unclear. This CDR3 contains 15 residues. Germline loops: CDR1 MDHEN, CDR2 SYDVKM. The ends were cut back, 2 bases at V and 6 bases at J, with 13 bases in the middle. CDR3 protein: CASSLLARSYEKLFF. CDR3 bases: TGTGCCAGCAGTTTACTCGCCCGGTCCTATGAAAAACTGTTTTTT.

The rearrangement joins TRBV4-1 to TRBJ2-5; unclear D gene. V shed 1 base and J shed 2 bases, with 5 bases lying between them. Germline V gene lookup returns CDR1 MGHRA and CDR2 YSYEKL. CDR3 length: 13 amino acids. The CDR3 DNA sequence: TGCGCCAGCAGCCAAGGACTGCAAGAGACCCAGTACTTC. Translated, it gives CASSQGLQETQYF.

This clone was recorded once. The chain is built from TRBV18 and TRBJ2-1, with 9 nucleotides matching TRBD2. The CDR3 has 13 amino acids. CDR1 and CDR2 from the germline V gene are KGHSH and LQKENI. V lost 2 bases, J lost 8 bases, and 1 base stayed unmatched. CDR3 sequence reads: CASSPGTSYEQFF. The DNA of the CDR3 is TGTGCCAGCTCACCAGGGACTAGCTATGAGCAGTTCTTC.

The rearrangement uses TRBV30 and TRBJ1-2; D gene uncertain. Trimming removed 3 bases from V and 3 bases from J, with 8 bases in between. The CDR3 spans 12 residues. Germline CDR1 is GTSNPN and CDR2 is SVGIG (reference sequence). The CDR3 spells CAWSGRHYGYTF. Here the CDR3 DNA reads TGTGCCTGGAGCGGAAGGCACTATGGCTACACCTTC.

CDR3 loop: CASSIDGGSYEQYF. CDR3 coding DNA: TGCGCCAGCAGCATAGACGGGGGATCCTACGAGCAGTACTTC. The chain recombines TRBV5-1 with TRBJ2-7; D perhaps matches TRBD2 (6 bases). V lost 4 bases, J lost 1 base, and 12 bases lay in between. Germline V gene sequence: CDR1 SGHRS, CDR2 YFSETQ. CDR3 length: 14 residues.

The chain joins TRBV9 to TRBJ2-2; D gene unclear. The V and J ends lost 3 bases and 0 bases respectively, with 6 bases between them. Germline V gives CDR1 SGDLS, CDR2 YYNGEE. The CDR3 is 14 residues long. CDR3 region: CASSDRANTGELFF. In DNA form, the CDR3 reads TGTGCCAGCAGCGATCGAGCGAACACCGGGGAGCTGTTTTTT.

This chain joins TRBV6-6 and TRBJ2-2; 7 bases line up with TRBD1. V lost 6 bases to trimming and J lost 5 bases; unmatched junction nucleotides: 9. This CDR3 is built from 15 residues. Germline CDR1 is MNHNY and CDR2 is SVGAGI (reference sequence). The CDR3 nucleotides read TGTGCCAGCAGCCTGAGACAGGGTAGTACCGGGGAGCTGTTTTTT. Translating it yields CASSLRQGSTGELFF.

This clone has just a few counts. The chain uses TRBV20-1 and TRBJ2-3, with D perhaps TRBD1 or TRBD2 (5 bases each). Germline V gene lookup returns CDR1 DFQATT and CDR2 SNEGSKA (reference sequence). The CDR3 runs to 9 residues. V lost 7 bases and J lost 6, with 5 bases in between. The CDR3, as DNA: TGCAGTGGGGGGGATACGCAGTATTTT. It is translated as CSGGDTQYF.

J is TRBJ2-1 and V is TRBV7-8; perhaps D is TRBD1 or TRBD2 (5 bases each). This CDR3 has 12 residues. Germline-derived CDR1 and CDR2 are SGHVS and FQNEAQ. Trimming took off 5 bases at V and 9 bases at J, with 11 bases between the two ends. CDR3 in amino acids: CASSPPGREQFF. The CDR3 coding sequence is TGTGCCAGCAGCCCCCCGGGACGTGAGCAGTTCTTC.

The chain employs TRBV18 and TRBJ2-2, with D perhaps TRBD1 (6 bases). Germline CDR1 KGHSH, CDR2 LQKENI. The CDR3 consists of 16 residues. With 1 base removed from V and 4 bases from J, the gap between germline ends came to 13 bases. CDR3 residues: CASSPRNRDSTGELFF. CDR3 in DNA: TGTGCCAGCTCACCACGTAACAGGGATAGCACCGGGGAGCTGTTTTTT.

The chain recombines TRBV18 with TRBJ1-3, with D maybe TRBD1 (6 bases). V lost 3 bases, J lost 2 bases, and 11 bases lay in between. The CDR3 covers 15 residues. Germline V gene data show CDR1 as KGHSH and CDR2 as LQKENI. The CDR3 here is CASSPRRDTGNTIYF. The CDR3, as DNA: TGTGCCAGCTCACCGAGGCGGGACACTGGAAACACCATATATTTT.

V gene TRBV7-9 combines with J gene TRBJ2-5; D perhaps matches TRBD2 (5 bases). Germline V gene sequence: CDR1 SEHNR, CDR2 FQNEAQ (reference sequence). Trimming stripped 5 bases from V and 0 bases from J, with 13 bases between. This CDR3 is built from 15 residues. The CDR3 sequence is CASSPQFGNQETQYF. In nucleotides, the CDR3 is TGTGCCAGCAGCCCCCAGTTCGGGAACCAAGAGACCCAGTACTTC.

V usage is TRBV30 and J usage is TRBJ1-5; D is unclear. Germline CDR1 GTSNPN, CDR2 SVGIG (reference sequence). Trimming shortened V by 1 base and J by 10 bases, and 11 bases separated the two germline ends. The CDR3 runs to 12 residues. CDR3: CAWSGAGSPQHF. Written as DNA, the CDR3 is TGTGCCTGGAGTGGAGCGGGGTCTCCCCAGCATTTT.

This chain uses TRBV7-3 with TRBJ1-1, with TRBD1 matching 7 bases. CDR3 length: 14 residues. Germline V gives CDR1 SGHTA, CDR2 FQGTGA. Unmatched junction bases numbered 2, after V lost 3 bases and J lost 1 base. The CDR3 DNA reads TGTGCCAGCAGCTTGGGACAGCCGAACACTGAAGCTTTCTTT. Translated: CASSLGQPNTEAFF.

Only a few counts were recorded for this clone. The rearrangement joins TRBV2 to TRBJ2-5; a weak D match, TRBD2 (5 bases). Trimming cost V 8 bases and J 5 bases, with 12 bases left between them. This CDR3 has 12 amino acids. The V gene's germline CDR1 is SNHLY and CDR2 FYNNEI. The CDR3 protein is CASGRREETQYF. The CDR3 coding sequence is TGTGCCAGCGGTAGAAGGGAGGAGACCCAGTACTTC. The entire variable domain, with the rest obtained from reference TRBV2 and TRBJ2-5, is as follows: EPEVTQTPSHQVTQMGQEVILRCVPISNHLYFYWYRQILGQKVEFLVSFYNNEISEKSEIFDDQFSVERPDGSNFTLKIRSTKLEDSAMYFCASGRREETQYFGPGTRLLVL.

V is TRBV28 and J is TRBJ1-4; 8 positions match TRBD1. V lost 1 base to trimming and J lost 10 bases; unmatched junction nucleotides: 11. The CDR3 extends over 16 amino acids. Germline lookup yields CDR1 MDHEN and CDR2 SYDVKM. CDR3 DNA: TGTGCCAGCAGTTTATATGGAGGGGACAGGATTATAAAACTGTTTTTT. As protein: CASSLYGGDRIIKLFF.

Concerning this clone: This likely traces to a read error, being one base from a far larger clone. The same CDR3 arises from other DNA sequences in this sample as well. The chain has TRBV30 and TRBJ1-5, with D tentatively TRBD1 (6 bases). The germline CDR1 and CDR2 sequences are GTSNPN and SVGIG (reference sequence). CDR3 length: 16 residues. Trimming removed 3 bases at V and 1 base at J, with 16 bases between. DNA of the CDR3: TGTGCCTGGAGCGACCGGGCGGGACACAGCAATCAGCCCCAGCATTTT. Its translation is CAWSDRAGHSNQPQHF.

A word on this clone: The sample carries other DNA sequences with the same CDR3. V usage is TRBV4-2 and J usage is TRBJ1-3, with D hard to call. CDR3 length: 15 residues. Per germline, CDR1 LGHNA and CDR2 YNFKEQ. V was shortened by 1 base and J by 0 bases, with 7 bases between the two germline ends. The CDR3 here is CASSQGGSSGNTIYF. CDR3 coding DNA: TGTGCCAGCAGCCAAGGCGGGAGCTCTGGAAACACCATATATTTT.

The V gene is TRBV19, the J gene TRBJ2-7; D is unclear. The CDR3 loop spans 13 amino acids. Trimming took 6 bases from V and 2 from J, leaving 11 bases between them. Looked up from germline, CDR1 is LNHDA and CDR2 is SQIVND (reference sequence). Here the CDR3 DNA reads TGTGCCAGTAGGCGGAGCACAGCCTACGAGCAGTACTTC. As protein: CASRRSTAYEQYF. The full variable domain, its missing parts supplied by reference TRBV19 and TRBJ2-7, is DGGITQSPKYLFRKEGQNVTLSCEQNLNHDAMYWYRQDPGQGLRLIYYSQIVNDFQKGDIAEGYSVSREKKESFPLTVTSAQKNPTAFYLCASRRSTAYEQYFGPGTRLTVT.

With respect to this clone: A far larger clone is just one base off, so this is likely a read error. The V call is TRBV2, the J call TRBJ2-4, with D maybe TRBD1 (5 bases). Germline CDR1 reads SNHLY; CDR2 reads FYNNEI. This CDR3 comprises 15 residues. The CDR3 nucleotides read TGTGCCAGCAGTCTTCCCCCTGGGGCCAAAAACATTCAGCACTTC. This encodes CASSLPPGAKNIQHF.

V usage is TRBV21-1 and J usage is TRBJ2-3; TRBD2 is taken as the D call from the table, unchecked against the DNA. TRBV21-1 is an annotated pseudogene. The CDR3 spans 11 residues. The CDR3 sequence: CASSLGLAVLW. The CDR3 DNA follows: TGTGCCAGCAGCCTGGGACTAGCGGTCTTATGG.